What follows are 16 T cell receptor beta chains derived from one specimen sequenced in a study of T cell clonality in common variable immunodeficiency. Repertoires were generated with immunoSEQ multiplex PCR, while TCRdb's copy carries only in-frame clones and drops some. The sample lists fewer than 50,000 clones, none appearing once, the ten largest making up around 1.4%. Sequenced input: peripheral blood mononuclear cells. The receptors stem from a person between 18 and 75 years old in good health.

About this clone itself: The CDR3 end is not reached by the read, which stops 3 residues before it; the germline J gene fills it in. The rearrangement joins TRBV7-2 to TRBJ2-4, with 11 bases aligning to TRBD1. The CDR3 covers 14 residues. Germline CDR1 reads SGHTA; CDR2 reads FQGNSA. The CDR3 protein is CASSPGQGEGGQYF. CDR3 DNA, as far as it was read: TGTGCCAGCAGCCCGGGACAGGGGGAGGGTGGT.

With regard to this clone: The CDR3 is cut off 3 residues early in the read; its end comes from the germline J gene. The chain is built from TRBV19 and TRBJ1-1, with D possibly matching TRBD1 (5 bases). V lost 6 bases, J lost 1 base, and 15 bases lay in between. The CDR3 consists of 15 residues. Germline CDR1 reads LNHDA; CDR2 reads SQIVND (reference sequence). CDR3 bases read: TGTGCCAGTAGCCGAACAGGTGGGGAGAACACTGAA. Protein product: CASSRTGGENTE. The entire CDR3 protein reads CASSRTGGENTEAFF.

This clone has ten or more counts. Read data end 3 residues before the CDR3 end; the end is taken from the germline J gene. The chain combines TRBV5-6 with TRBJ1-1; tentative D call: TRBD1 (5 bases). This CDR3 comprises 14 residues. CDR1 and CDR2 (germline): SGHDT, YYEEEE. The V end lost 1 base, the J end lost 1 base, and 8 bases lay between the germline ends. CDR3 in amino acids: CASSLRGGNTEAFF. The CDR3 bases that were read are TGTGCCAGCAGCTTGCGGGGGGGGAACACTGAA.

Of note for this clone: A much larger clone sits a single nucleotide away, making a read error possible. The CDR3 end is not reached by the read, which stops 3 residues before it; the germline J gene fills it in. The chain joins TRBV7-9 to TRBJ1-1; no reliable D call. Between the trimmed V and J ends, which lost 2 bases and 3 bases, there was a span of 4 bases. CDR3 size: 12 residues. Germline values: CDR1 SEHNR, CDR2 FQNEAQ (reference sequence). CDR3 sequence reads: CASSLRDTEAFF. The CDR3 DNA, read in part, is TGTGCCAGCAGCTTAAGGGACACTGAA. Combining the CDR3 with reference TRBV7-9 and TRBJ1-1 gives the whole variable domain DTGVSQNPRHKITKRGQNVTFRCDPISEHNRLYWYRQTLGQGPEFLTYFQNEAQLEKSRLLSDRFSAERPKGSFSTLEIQRTEQGDSAMYLCASSLRDTEAFFGQGTRLTVV.

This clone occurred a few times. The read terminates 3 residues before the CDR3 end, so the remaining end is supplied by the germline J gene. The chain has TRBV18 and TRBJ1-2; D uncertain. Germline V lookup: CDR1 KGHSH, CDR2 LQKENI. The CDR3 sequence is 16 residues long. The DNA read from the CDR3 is TGTGCCAGCTCACCACCGGCACTAGCGGGTACCTACGAC. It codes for CASSPPALAGTYD. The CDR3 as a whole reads CASSPPALAGTYDYTF.

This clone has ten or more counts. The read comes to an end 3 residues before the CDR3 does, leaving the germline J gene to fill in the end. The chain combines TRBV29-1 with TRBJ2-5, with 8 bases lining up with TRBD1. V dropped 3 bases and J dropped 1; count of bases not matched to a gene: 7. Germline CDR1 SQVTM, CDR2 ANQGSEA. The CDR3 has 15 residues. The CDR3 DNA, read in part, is TGCAGCGTTGATGGGGGACAGGTAACCCAAGAGACC. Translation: CSVDGGQVTQET. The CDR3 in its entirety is CSVDGGQVTQETQYF.

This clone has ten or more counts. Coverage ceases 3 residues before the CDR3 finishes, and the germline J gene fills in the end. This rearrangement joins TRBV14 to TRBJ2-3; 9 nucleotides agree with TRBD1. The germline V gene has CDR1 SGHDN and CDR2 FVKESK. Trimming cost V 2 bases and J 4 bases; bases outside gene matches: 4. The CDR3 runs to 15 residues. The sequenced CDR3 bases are TGTGCCAGCAGCCAAACAGGGGGCAAGGCAGATACG. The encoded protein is CASSQTGGKADT. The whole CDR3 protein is CASSQTGGKADTQYF.

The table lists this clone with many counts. CDR3 loop: CSVSGPSKNIQYF. Partial CDR3 DNA: TGCAGTGTAAGTGGGCCGAGCAAAAACATT. The chain employs TRBV20-1 and TRBJ2-4; D gene uncertain. The read finishes 3 residues shy of the CDR3 end, and the germline J gene is used to complete it. Germline assignment: CDR1 DFQATT and CDR2 SNEGSKA (reference sequence). V gave up 7 bases and J gave up 3 bases, with 13 bases separating them. This CDR3 is 13 amino acids long.

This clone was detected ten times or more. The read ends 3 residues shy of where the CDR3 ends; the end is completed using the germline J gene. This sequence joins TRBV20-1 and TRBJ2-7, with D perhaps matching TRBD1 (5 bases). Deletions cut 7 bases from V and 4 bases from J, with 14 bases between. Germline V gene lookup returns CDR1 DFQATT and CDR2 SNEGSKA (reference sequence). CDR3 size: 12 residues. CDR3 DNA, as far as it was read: TGCAGTGTTCAGGGTTCCATTTACGAG. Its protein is CSVQGSIYE. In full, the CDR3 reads CSVQGSIYEQYF.

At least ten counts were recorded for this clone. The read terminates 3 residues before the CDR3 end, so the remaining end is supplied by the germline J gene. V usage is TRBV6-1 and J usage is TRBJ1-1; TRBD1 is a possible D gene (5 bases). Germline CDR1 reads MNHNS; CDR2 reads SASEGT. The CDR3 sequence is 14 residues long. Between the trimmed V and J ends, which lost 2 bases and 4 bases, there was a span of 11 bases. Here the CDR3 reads CASSEFGGFTEAFF. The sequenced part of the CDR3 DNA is TGTGCCAGCAGTGAATTCGGGGGATTCACTGAA.

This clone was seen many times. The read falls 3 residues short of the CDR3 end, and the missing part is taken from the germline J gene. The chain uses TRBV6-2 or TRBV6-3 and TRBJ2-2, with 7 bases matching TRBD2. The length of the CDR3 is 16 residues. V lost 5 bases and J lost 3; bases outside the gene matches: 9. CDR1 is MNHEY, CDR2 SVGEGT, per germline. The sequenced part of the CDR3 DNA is TGTGCCAGCAGTACCTTACTGGGGGGGGACACCGGGGAG. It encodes CASSTLLGGDTGE. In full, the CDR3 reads CASSTLLGGDTGELFF.

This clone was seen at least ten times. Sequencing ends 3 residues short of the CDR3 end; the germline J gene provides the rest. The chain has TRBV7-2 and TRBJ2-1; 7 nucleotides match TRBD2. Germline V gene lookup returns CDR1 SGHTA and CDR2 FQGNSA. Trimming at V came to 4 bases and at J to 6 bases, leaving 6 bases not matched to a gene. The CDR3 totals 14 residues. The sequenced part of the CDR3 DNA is TGTGCCAGCAGCTCCCAGAGGACTAGCAATGAG. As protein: CASSSQRTSNE. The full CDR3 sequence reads CASSSQRTSNEQFF.

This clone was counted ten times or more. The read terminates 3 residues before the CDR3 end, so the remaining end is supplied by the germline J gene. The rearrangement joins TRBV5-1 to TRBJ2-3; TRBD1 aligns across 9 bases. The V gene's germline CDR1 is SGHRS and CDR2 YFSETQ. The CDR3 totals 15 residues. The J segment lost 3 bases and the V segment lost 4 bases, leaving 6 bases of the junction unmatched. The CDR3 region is CASSPGQGITDTQYF. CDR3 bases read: TGCGCCAGCAGCCCGGGACAGGGTATTACAGATACG.

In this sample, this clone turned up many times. CDR3 bases read: TGCGCCAGCAGCTTGGGGACTAGCGACAGCACAGATACG. Translating gives CASSLGTSDSTDT. The CDR3 reads in full as CASSLGTSDSTDTQYF. The chain couples TRBV5-1 to TRBJ2-3; 9 bases map to TRBD2. The read ends 3 residues before the CDR3 terminus; that terminus is restored from the germline J gene. V lost 0 bases and J lost 0; bases outside the gene matches: 2. The germline CDR1 and CDR2 sequences are SGHRS and YFSETQ. The CDR3 length is 16 residues.

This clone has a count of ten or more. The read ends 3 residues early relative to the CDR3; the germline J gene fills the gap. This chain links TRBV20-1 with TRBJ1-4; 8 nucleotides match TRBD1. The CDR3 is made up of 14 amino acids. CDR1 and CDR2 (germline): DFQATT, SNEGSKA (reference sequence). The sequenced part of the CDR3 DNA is TGCAGTGCCGGTAGGACAGGGAGTGTTTCACCA. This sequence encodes CSAGRTGSVSP. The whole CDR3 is CSAGRTGSVSPLFF.

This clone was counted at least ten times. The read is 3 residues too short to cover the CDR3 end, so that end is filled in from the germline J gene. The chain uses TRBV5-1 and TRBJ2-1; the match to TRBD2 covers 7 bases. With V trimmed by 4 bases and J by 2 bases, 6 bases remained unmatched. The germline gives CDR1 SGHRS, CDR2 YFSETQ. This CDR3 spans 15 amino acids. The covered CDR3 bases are TGCGCCAGCAGCATAAGCGGGAACACCTACAATGAG. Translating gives CASSISGNTYNE. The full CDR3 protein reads CASSISGNTYNEQFF.